This T cell receptor (beta chain) came from a study of CD8+ T cells in alopecia areata. Germline lookup yields CDR1 SQVTM and CDR2 ANQGSEA. This CDR3 spans 14 amino acids. V shed 7 bases, J shed 7 bases, and the junction held 12 bases outside the gene matches. Isolation of CD4+ and CD8+ T cells from PBMCs was achieved by sorting. There are a few counts of this clone. Its antigen is unknown. cDNA serving as the sequencing template came from extracted, reverse transcribed RNA. Generated by immunoSEQ multiplex PCR, the TCRdb table keeps only in-frame clones and is missing some. Of 85,000 to 110,000 clones detected, approximately 60% appear once; the ten largest clones hold about 9%. Overall study findings and caveats: Normal skin's resident alphabeta T cells are also sequenced in scalp samples. Mouse data revealed clearer TCR sharing than patient data did, a gap possibly tied to HLA. Across lesional scalp, and particularly alopecia totalis/universalis, clonality surpassed that of normal scalp.

This receptor was taken from a human donor in good health. Sequencing was carried out using CD4+ T cells sorted from blood. The genes are TRBV29-1 and TRBJ1-1; 10 bases match TRBD1. DNA of the CDR3: TGCAGCGCAAGCCGGGACAGGGGTATTAATGAAGCTTTCTTT. Its protein is CSASRDRGINEAFF.